A single sample is the source of the 31 T cell receptor beta chains below, sequenced in a study of blood T cell repertoires in COVID-19. The table came from immunoSEQ multiplex PCR; TCRdb's copy has only in-frame clones and leaves some out. The table lists under 250,000 clones, roughly four fifths of them singletons. Sequenced sample: PBMCs or T cells enriched from blood (not recorded which). These receptors were obtained from a woman between 55 and 75 years old who had recovered from COVID-19.

The V gene is TRBV5-6, the J gene TRBJ1-2, with TRBD1 matching 7 bases. Trimming cost V 1 base and J 6 bases; bases outside gene matches: 6. Germline CDR1 is SGHDT and CDR2 is YYEEEE. The CDR3 spans 14 residues. CDR3 amino acids: CASSLLGGADGYTF. The CDR3 region has the DNA TGTGCCAGCAGCTTGTTAGGGGGCGCGGATGGCTACACCTTC.

The J gene is TRBJ2-1, the V gene TRBV7-9; perhaps TRBD2 as D (5 bases). Germline CDR1 SEHNR, CDR2 FQNEAQ (reference sequence). Trimming removed 6 bases at V and 9 bases at J, with 9 bases between. This CDR3 is 11 amino acids long. The DNA of the CDR3 is TGTGCCAGCAGTTTCGGAGGTGAGCAGTTCTTC. Its translation is CASSFGGEQFF.

Here the CDR3 DNA reads TGTGCCAGCAGTCGGACTAGCGGGGCTGAGCAGTTCTTC. This sequence encodes CASSRTSGAEQFF. The chain combines TRBV12-3 or TRBV12-4 with TRBJ2-1; 12 bases align to TRBD2. The CDR3 consists of 13 residues. Unmatched junction bases numbered 2, after V lost 5 bases and J lost 9 bases.

The chain couples TRBV2 to TRBJ1-4; 10 nucleotides agree with TRBD1. V shed 7 bases and J 3 bases; nucleotides not matched to a gene: 8. The CDR3 covers 16 residues. Germline CDR1 SNHLY, CDR2 FYNNEI. The chain's CDR3 is CASTAGQGKANEKLFF. The CDR3 nucleotides are TGTGCCAGCACCGCGGGACAGGGGAAGGCTAATGAAAAACTGTTTTTT.

V and J are TRBV5-4 and TRBJ1-1; 7 positions match TRBD1. CDR3 length equals 14 residues. Germline CDR1 is SGHNT and CDR2 is YYREEE (reference sequence). Trimming cost V 4 bases and J 1 base; bases outside gene matches: 4. The CDR3 DNA is TGTGCCAGCAGCGAACAGGGGCCGAACACTGAAGCTTTCTTT. Residues: CASSEQGPNTEAFF.

The chain uses TRBV5-4 and TRBJ2-1; D is undetermined. The V and J ends lost 2 bases and 5 bases respectively, with 8 bases between them. Germline CDR1 SGHNT, CDR2 YYREEE (reference sequence). CDR3 length: 13 residues. Written as DNA, the CDR3 is TGTGCCAGCAGCTTTCTGGGCAACAATGAGCAGTTCTTC. Translation gives CASSFLGNNEQFF.

The chain combines TRBV27 with TRBJ1-2; D possibly corresponds to TRBD1 (6 bases). The CDR3 consists of 17 residues. The V gene lost 3 bases and the J gene lost 0 bases, with 17 bases spanning the gap. The germline CDR1 and CDR2 sequences are MNHEY and SMNVEV (reference sequence). The CDR3 DNA is TGTGCCAGCAGTTTCCAACAGGGCATTATCGCTAACTATGGCTACACCTTC. The encoded protein is CASSFQQGIIANYGYTF.

V usage is TRBV30 and J usage is TRBJ1-1; D may be TRBD1 (6 bases). V lost 2 bases and J lost 4, with 11 bases in between. In germline, CDR1 is GTSNPN, CDR2 SVGIG (reference sequence). The CDR3 sequence is 13 residues long. The CDR3, as DNA: TGTGCCTGGAGTCAGGGGTACGGCACTGAAGCTTTCTTT. This encodes CAWSQGYGTEAFF.

The rearrangement uses TRBV6-5 and TRBJ2-3; D is perhaps TRBD1 (5 bases). V lost 7 bases, J lost 8 bases, and 7 bases lay in between. From germline, CDR1 is MNHEY and CDR2 SVGAGI. The length of the CDR3 is 10 residues. The CDR3: CASKGRTQYF. In nucleotides, the CDR3 is TGTGCCAGCAAGGGGCGTACGCAGTATTTT.

This chain uses TRBV6-5 with TRBJ1-4, with a tentative D call TRBD1 (5 bases). CDR3 length: 13 amino acids. Deletions cut 7 bases from V and 8 bases from J, with 14 bases between. Germline CDR1 is MNHEY and CDR2 is SVGAGI. CDR3 in amino acids: CASNHQGLEKLFF. CDR3 nucleotides: TGTGCCAGCAATCACCAGGGATTGGAAAAACTGTTTTTT.

The rearrangement links TRBV23-1 to TRBJ1-1; tentative D call: TRBD1 (5 bases). TRBV23-1 carries the ORF label, with uncertain function. V was clipped by 4 bases and J by 6 bases, with 18 bases between them. The CDR3 totals 15 residues. The CDR3 bases are TGCGCCAGCAGTCCCGGAGTGGGGGAGGTTCCTGAAGCTTTCTTT. Residues: CASSPGVGEVPEAFF.

Many counts were recorded for this clone. The J gene is TRBJ1-3, the V gene TRBV6-5, with D unclear. The CDR3 contains 13 residues. The V end was cut by 9 bases, the J end by 3 bases, with 12 bases between. Looked up from germline, CDR1 is MNHEY and CDR2 is SVGAGI. DNA of the CDR3: TGTGCCAGTACGACTAGCTTTGGAAACACCATATATTTT. Encoded protein: CASTTSFGNTIYF.

The V gene is TRBV7-2, the J gene TRBJ2-2; the D is unclear. Germline loops: CDR1 SGHTA, CDR2 FQGNSA. The V end was cut by 4 bases, the J end by 5 bases, with 8 bases between. The CDR3 is 13 amino acids. The CDR3 bases are TGTGCCAGCAGCTATGACGGGACCGGGGAGCTGTTTTTT. Residues: CASSYDGTGELFF. Using reference TRBV7-2 and TRBJ2-2 for the parts outside the CDR3, the full variable domain is GAGVSQSPSNKVTEKGKDVELRCDPISGHTALYWYRQSLGQGLEFLIYFQGNSAPDKSGLPSDRFSAERTGGSVSTLTIQRTQQEDSAVYLCASSYDGTGELFFGEGSRLTVL.

This rearrangement joins TRBV18 to TRBJ1-2; a possible D gene is TRBD1 (6 bases). V was shortened by 3 bases and J by 4 bases, with 12 bases between the two germline ends. CDR1 and CDR2 (germline): KGHSH, LQKENI. There are 14 residues in the CDR3. CDR3 sequence (DNA): TGTGCCAGCTCACCCGACAGGAACCTCTATGGCTACACCTTC. Its protein product is CASSPDRNLYGYTF. Full variable domain (rest looked up from reference TRBV18 and TRBJ1-2): NAGVMQNPRHLVRRRGQEARLRCSPMKGHSHVYWYRQLPEEGLKFMVYLQKENIIDESGMPKERFSAEFPKEGPSILRIQQVVRGDSAAYFCASSPDRNLYGYTFGSGTRLTVV.

The chain employs TRBV24-1 and TRBJ2-3; 12 bases are shared with TRBD1. The germline V gene encodes CDR1 KGHDR and CDR2 SFDVKD. The junction had 8 bases not matched to a gene; V was cut back by 5 bases and J by 6 bases. CDR3 length: 16 residues. CDR3 sequence: CATSGPGTGGQDTQYF. The CDR3, as DNA: TGTGCCACCAGTGGCCCCGGGACAGGGGGCCAGGATACGCAGTATTTT.

The rearrangement joins TRBV7-9 to TRBJ1-3; no clear D gene. Trimming removed 5 bases at V and 0 bases at J, with 14 bases between. The V gene's germline CDR1 is SEHNR and CDR2 FQNEAQ (reference sequence). There are 16 residues in the CDR3. CDR3 loop: CASSPEWASSGNTIYF. The CDR3 nucleotides are TGTGCCAGCAGCCCCGAATGGGCGAGCTCTGGAAACACCATATATTTT.

This rearrangement joins TRBV27 to TRBJ2-2; tentative D call: TRBD1 (6 bases). This CDR3 spans 14 amino acids. Germline CDR1 reads MNHEY; CDR2 reads SMNVEV (reference sequence). The V gene lost 7 bases and the J gene lost 2 bases, with 11 bases spanning the gap. The DNA of the CDR3 is TGTGCCAGCACCATGGGACATAACACCGGGGAGCTGTTTTTT. Protein sequence: CASTMGHNTGELFF.

This clone was seen a handful of times. This chain links TRBV7-2 with TRBJ1-1; TRBD1 is a possible D gene (5 bases). Trimming took 8 bases from V and 4 from J, leaving 14 bases between them. Germline CDR1 is SGHTA and CDR2 is FQGNSA. This CDR3 region has 13 residues. In DNA, the CDR3 is TGTGCCAGCTCGGCAGGGTTTGGCACTGAAGCTTTCTTT. It yields the protein CASSAGFGTEAFF.

In DNA, the CDR3 is TGTGCCAGCAGCCTAGGGGGCTTTAATGAAAAACTGTTTTTT. As protein: CASSLGGFNEKLFF. This chain links TRBV2 with TRBJ1-4, with 7 bases fitting TRBD1. The CDR3 contains 14 residues. Per germline, CDR1 SNHLY and CDR2 FYNNEI. V was pared by 6 bases and J by 4 bases, with 5 bases of the junction left unmatched.

The chain links TRBV9 to TRBJ2-2, with 7 nucleotides matching TRBD1. The CDR3 is made up of 16 amino acids. CDR1 is SGDLS, CDR2 YYNGEE, per germline. The J segment lost 3 bases and the V segment lost 0 bases, leaving 5 bases of the junction unmatched. Here the CDR3 reads CASSVGYQGDTGELFF. In nucleotides, the CDR3 is TGTGCCAGCAGCGTAGGGTATCAGGGGGACACCGGGGAGCTGTTTTTT.

The V gene is TRBV6-6, the J gene TRBJ1-5; TRBD1 matches at 8 bases. Germline values: CDR1 MNHNY, CDR2 SVGAGI (reference sequence). J was trimmed by 5 bases and V by 3 bases; bases with no gene match: 9. The CDR3 has 16 residues. The CDR3 reads CASSYNPDREDQPQHF. CDR3 sequence (DNA): TGTGCCAGCAGTTATAACCCGGACAGGGAAGATCAGCCCCAGCATTTT.

V is TRBV6-5 and J is TRBJ1-6; D is undetermined. The CDR3 runs to 15 residues. The V gene lost 6 bases and the J gene lost 12 bases, with 21 bases spanning the gap. Germline CDR1 reads MNHEY; CDR2 reads SVGAGI. The CDR3 coding sequence is TGTGCCAGCAGCCCCGGGTTTGCCCGCTTGGAACCCCTCCACTTT. It yields the protein CASSPGFARLEPLHF.

The chain links TRBV29-1 to TRBJ2-7; TRBD1 agrees at 9 bases. With 4 bases clipped from V and 4 bases from J, the junction kept 5 bases outside the gene matches. The length of the CDR3 is 13 residues. The germline CDR1 and CDR2 sequences are SQVTM and ANQGSEA. As DNA, the CDR3 is TGCAGCGTTGTGGGGGACAGGGTTTACGAGCAGTACTTC. Amino acids: CSVVGDRVYEQYF.

In DNA, the CDR3 is TGTGCCAGCAGTGTAGCGCAGACTAATCAGCCCCAGCATTTT. This sequence encodes CASSVAQTNQPQHF. The chain employs TRBV2 and TRBJ1-5; D is unclear. CDR1 SNHLY and CDR2 FYNNEI come from the germline V gene. This CDR3 region has 14 residues. V shed 4 bases and J shed 4 bases, with 11 bases lying between them.

The rearrangement uses TRBV7-7 and TRBJ2-1; 7 positions agree with TRBD1. The CDR3 is 15 amino acids. Losses at the gene ends were 5 bases for V and 2 bases for J; bases not matched to a gene: 6. The germline CDR1 and CDR2 sequences are SSHAT and FNYEAQ (reference sequence). The DNA of the CDR3 is TGTGCCAGCAGCCAGAGACAGGGCGCCTACAATGAGCAGTTCTTC. Residues: CASSQRQGAYNEQFF. Complete variable domain (other parts from reference TRBV7-7 and TRBJ2-1): GAGVSQSPRYKVTKRGQDVTLRCDPISSHATLYWYQQALGQGPEFLTYFNYEAQPDKSGLPSDRFSAERPEGSISTLTIQRTEQRDSAMYRCASSQRQGAYNEQFFGPGTRLTVL.

The rearrangement links TRBV18 to TRBJ2-7; TRBD1 matches at 9 bases. Germline loops: CDR1 KGHSH, CDR2 LQKENI. The CDR3 contains 14 residues. Unmatched junction bases numbered 5, after V lost 5 bases and J lost 3 bases. The CDR3, as DNA: TGTGCCAGCTCAACCGGGACAGGGTACTACGAGCAGTACTTC. It translates to CASSTGTGYYEQYF. The full variable domain, in which reference TRBV18 and TRBJ2-7 provide the parts outside the CDR3, is NAGVMQNPRHLVRRRGQEARLRCSPMKGHSHVYWYRQLPEEGLKFMVYLQKENIIDESGMPKERFSAEFPKEGPSILRIQQVVRGDSAAYFCASSTGTGYYEQYFGPGTRLTVT.

This sequence joins TRBV11-2 and TRBJ2-5; weak D call: TRBD1 (5 bases). The germline V gene encodes CDR1 SGHAT and CDR2 FQNNGV. V lost 5 bases to trimming and J lost 5 bases, with 12 bases between them. The CDR3 has 13 amino acids. The CDR3 bases are TGTGCCAGCAGCGAAGGGGTTAGGGAGACCCAGTACTTC. Amino acids: CASSEGVRETQYF.

There are a few counts of this clone. This sequence joins TRBV12-5 and TRBJ2-2; 8 bases match TRBD1. The CDR3 extends over 14 amino acids. With V trimmed by 8 bases and J by 4 bases, 6 bases remained unmatched. Germline lookup yields CDR1 LGHNT and CDR2 FRNRAP. CDR3 coding DNA: TGTGCTAGTAGACAGGGGATGGGCACCGGGGAGCTGTTTTTT. This codes for CASRQGMGTGELFF.

This rearrangement joins TRBV6-9 to TRBJ2-3; a weak D match, TRBD1 (6 bases). CDR1 and CDR2 (germline): MNHGY, SVAAGI. Trimming took off 0 bases at V and 1 base at J, with 8 bases between the two ends. The CDR3 has 15 residues. CDR3 DNA: TGTGCCAGCAGTTATTCGGCAGGGGGCACAGATACGCAGTATTTT. This encodes CASSYSAGGTDTQYF.

The chain couples TRBV5-4 to TRBJ2-3; 8 nucleotides line up with TRBD2. V lost 3 bases and J lost 0; bases outside the gene matches: 6. Germline V gives CDR1 SGHNT, CDR2 YYREEE (reference sequence). The CDR3 totals 16 residues. Here the CDR3 reads CASSSRASGSTDTQYF. DNA of the CDR3: TGTGCCAGCAGCTCTCGAGCTAGCGGGAGCACAGATACGCAGTATTTT.

This clone was observed once. The DNA of the CDR3 is TGTGCCAGCAGCTCGGGACTTCCCTCCTACGAGCAGTACTTC. It codes for CASSSGLPSYEQYF. The chain couples TRBV6-5 to TRBJ2-7, with D possibly matching TRBD2 (6 bases). Germline values: CDR1 MNHEY, CDR2 SVGAGI. CDR3 length: 14 residues. Between the trimmed V and J ends, which lost 6 bases and 0 bases, there was a span of 12 bases.